These 18 T cell receptor beta chains came from one sample sequenced in a study of tumor and adjacent non-tumor tissue in lung cancer. Three rounds of nested PCR, following a modified ARM-PCR protocol, produced the TCRbeta library. One entry per CDR3 protein results from TCRdb running MiXCR on the multiplex PCR reads. This sample has some 100,000 distinct CDR3 sequences, with roughly 80% found just once. The template was RNA from unsorted bulk tissue. Sequencing was carried out using lung tumor tissue. The receptors derive from an older woman with non-small cell lung cancer.

This clonotype was counted many times. The rearrangement links TRBV28 to TRBJ1-4; unclear D gene. Germline V gene data show CDR1 as MDHEN and CDR2 as SYDVKM. The CDR3 has 15 amino acids. V was clipped by 1 base and J by 0 bases, with 6 bases between them. Here the CDR3 reads CASSLSAATNEKLFF. In nucleotides, the CDR3 is TGTGCCAGCAGTTTATCGGCAGCAACTAATGAAAAACTGTTTTTT. Variable domain in full (rest from reference TRBV28 and TRBJ1-4): DVKVTQSSRYLVKRTGEKVFLECVQDMDHENMFWYRQDPGLGLRLIYFSYDVKMKEKGDIPEGYSVSREKKERFSLILESASTNQTSMYLCASSLSAATNEKLFFGSGTQLSVL.

In the case of this clonotype: Its ends do not fully match the called genes, so a read error is possible. The genes are TRBV11-2 and TRBJ2-4; no clear D gene. The CDR3 is 15 residues long. CDR1 SGHAT and CDR2 FQNNGV come from the germline V gene. The CDR3 DNA reads as TGTGCCAGCAGCCCGTCTGGGGAAACCAAAAATATTCAGTACTTC. It yields the protein CASSPSGETKNIQYF.

The V gene is TRBV20-1, the J gene TRBJ2-2, with D tentatively TRBD1 (6 bases). V was cut by 7 bases and J by 5 bases, with 11 bases left in between. CDR3 length: 12 amino acids. CDR1 and CDR2 (germline): DFQATT, SNEGSKA (reference sequence). CDR3 DNA sequence: TGCAGTGATACAGGACAGACCGGGGAGCTGTTTTTT. Protein: CSDTGQTGELFF.

On this clonotype itself: The junction departs from germline at one end; a sequencing error may be responsible. The J gene is TRBJ2-5, the V gene TRBV6-5; D may be TRBD2 (7 bases). The germline V gene encodes CDR1 MNHEY and CDR2 SVGAGI. This CDR3 is 18 amino acids long. CDR3 amino acids: CAGSALLAVTRGGETQYF. Written as DNA, the CDR3 is TGTGCCGGCAGCGCCCTCCTAGCGGTTACCCGAGGGGGAGAGACCCAGTACTTC.

This chain connects TRBV29-1 to TRBJ2-1; no clear D gene. The germline gives CDR1 SQVTM, CDR2 ANQGSEA. The CDR3 runs to 12 residues. The V end lost 4 bases, the J end lost 10 bases, and 14 bases lay between the germline ends. CDR3 sequence (DNA): TGCAGCGTTGGACCAGTGGGAAAAGAGCAGTTCTTC. It specifies CSVGPVGKEQFF.

A few counts support this clonotype. With a much larger clone just one base away, this may be a read error. This chain joins TRBV20-1 and TRBJ2-7; 8 nucleotides align to TRBD2. The V segment lost 7 bases and the J segment 4 bases; nucleotides outside the gene matches: 12. Germline CDR1 is DFQATT and CDR2 is SNEGSKA (reference sequence). The CDR3 length is 14 residues. CDR3 bases: TGCAGTGTTACGTGGACTAGCAAATATTACGAGCAGTACTTC. This encodes CSVTWTSKYYEQYF.

In regard to this clonotype: A read error is possible here, since a much larger clone lies one base away. J is TRBJ2-7 and V is TRBV20-1; 11 bases are shared with TRBD2. This CDR3 comprises 13 residues. The germline gives CDR1 DFQATT, CDR2 SNEGSKA (reference sequence). Trimming took 6 bases from V and 5 from J; bases not matched to a gene: 6. CDR3 DNA sequence: TGCAGTGCCCCGACTAGCGGGGCCCACGAGCAGTACTTC. This gives the protein CSAPTSGAHEQYF.

This clonotype was recorded at least ten times. The rearrangement links TRBV5-4 to TRBJ2-2; 10 bases line up with TRBD2. After removal of 1 base from V and 3 bases from J, the junction contained 3 bases not matched to a gene. Germline V gives CDR1 SGHNT, CDR2 YYREEE (reference sequence). The CDR3 loop spans 16 amino acids. CDR3 protein: CASSLRTSGYTGELFF. The CDR3 nucleotides are TGTGCCAGCAGCTTGCGGACTAGCGGATACACCGGGGAGCTGTTTTTT.

Worth noting for this clonotype: The junction departs from germline at one end; a sequencing error may be responsible. The rearrangement links TRBV5-4 to TRBJ1-6; TRBD1 might be the D (5 bases). CDR1 and CDR2 from the germline V gene are SGHNT and YYREEE (reference sequence). The CDR3 spans 15 residues. The CDR3 DNA follows: TGTGCCAGCAGCTTGGATGACAGAAATCATTCGCCCCACCAATTT. This codes for CASSLDDRNHSPHQF. Full variable domain (outside the CDR3, taken from reference TRBV5-4 and TRBJ1-6): ETGVTQSPTHLIKTRGQQVTLRCSSQSGHNTVSWYQQALGQGPQFIFQYYREEENGRGNFPPRFSGLQFPNYSSELNVNALELDDSALYLCASSLDDRNHSPHQFGNGTRLTVT.

Points on this clonotype: The conserved final phenylalanine or tryptophan is absent from the CDR3, which likely points to a read error. J is TRBJ2-7 and V is TRBV11-3; possibly TRBD1 for D (6 bases). V lost 2 bases and J 4 bases, leaving 15 bases between the germline ends. The CDR3 is 15 amino acids. Germline V gene lookup returns CDR1 SGHNT and CDR2 YENEEA. CDR3 sequence reads: CASSLLQGTSYEQYL. The CDR3 DNA reads as TGTGCCAGCAGCTTACTGCAGGGGACCTCTTACGAGCAGTACTTA.

Worth noting for this clonotype: A junction boundary mismatches the germline segment, possibly from a read error. The chain combines TRBV20-1 with TRBJ2-1, with 14 bases fitting TRBD2. This CDR3 is 16 amino acids long. CDR1 is DFQATT, CDR2 SNEGSKA, per germline (reference sequence). DNA for the CDR3: TGCTGTGCACAGCCGGGACTAGCGGGAGTATACAATGAGCAGCTCTTC. Its protein product is CCAQPGLAGVYNEQLF.

The sample holds one count of this clonotype. The chain links TRBV11-2 to TRBJ2-7, with D perhaps given as TRBD1 or TRBD2 (5 bases each). Per the germline V gene, CDR1 is SGHAT and CDR2 is FQNNGV. CDR3 size: 13 residues. V was pared by 3 bases and J by 10 bases, with 16 bases between. CDR3 loop: CASSLETVGEQYF. CDR3 sequence (DNA): TGTGCCAGCAGCTTGGAGACGGTGGGGGAACAGTACTTC.

As for this clonotype: It may be a read error: a sequence one base away is much more abundant. The chain is built from TRBV20-1 and TRBJ1-5; D gene ambiguous. CDR1 DFQATT and CDR2 SNEGSKA come from the germline V gene (reference sequence). With 5 bases removed from V and 11 bases from J, the gap between germline ends came to 16 bases. CDR3 size: 12 residues. The CDR3 region is CSAEAKGIAQHF. The CDR3 nucleotides are TGCAGTGCTGAGGCGAAGGGCATAGCCCAGCATTTT.

On this clonotype itself: A read error may account for a junction end that differs from germline. The CDR3: CASSYDRDSPFHF. CDR3 in DNA: TGTGCCAGCAGTTATGATCGGGATTCACCCTTCCACTTT. V gene TRBV6-5 combines with J gene TRBJ1-6; D unclear. The CDR3 extends over 13 amino acids. From germline, CDR1 is MNHEY and CDR2 SVGAGI.

This clonotype was observed a few times. A much larger clone sits a single nucleotide away, making a read error possible. V usage is TRBV6-2 or TRBV6-3 and J usage is TRBJ2-7; 7 bases agree with TRBD1. The CDR3 sequence is 13 residues long. Germline V gene sequence: CDR1 MNHEY, CDR2 SVGEGT. This CDR3 reads CSSSPQGAYEQYF. CDR3 sequence (DNA): TGTTCCAGCAGTCCGCAGGGGGCCTACGAGCAGTACTTC.

Concerning this clonotype itself: One end of the junction does not line up with germline, which may come from a read error. The chain joins TRBV4-1 to TRBJ1-5, with 7 bases matching TRBD1. Germline V CDR1 and CDR2: MGHRA, YSYEKL. CDR3 size: 16 residues. The CDR3 DNA follows: TGCGCCAGCAGGTACTCCGTCGGGACAGAAAATCAGTCCCAGCACTTT. This codes for CASRYSVGTENQSQHF.

This clonotype was found once. This CDR3 is missing its conserved last phenylalanine or tryptophan, likely due to a read error. It is unclear where the CDR3 begins or ends on the DNA, so no DNA is shown, and the CDR3 is as TCRdb lists it. The V gene is TRBV4-3, the J gene TRBJ1-6; the DNA was not used to check the table's D call, TRBD1. CDR1 and CDR2 (germline): LGHNA, YSLEER. The CDR3 spans 15 amino acids, including both terminal residues. The CDR3 sequence: CASSPGDKGNSPPHL.

Remarks on this clonotype: At one end, the junction sequence differs from germline, possibly due to a read error. The chain is built from TRBV11-3 and TRBJ1-1; the D gene is possibly TRBD1 (5 bases). The CDR3 has 14 amino acids. The germline gives CDR1 SGHNT, CDR2 YENEEA. This CDR3 is CTSGPQGLKTEAFF. In DNA form, the CDR3 reads TGTACCAGCGGCCCTCAGGGATTGAAGACTGAAGCTTTCTTT.